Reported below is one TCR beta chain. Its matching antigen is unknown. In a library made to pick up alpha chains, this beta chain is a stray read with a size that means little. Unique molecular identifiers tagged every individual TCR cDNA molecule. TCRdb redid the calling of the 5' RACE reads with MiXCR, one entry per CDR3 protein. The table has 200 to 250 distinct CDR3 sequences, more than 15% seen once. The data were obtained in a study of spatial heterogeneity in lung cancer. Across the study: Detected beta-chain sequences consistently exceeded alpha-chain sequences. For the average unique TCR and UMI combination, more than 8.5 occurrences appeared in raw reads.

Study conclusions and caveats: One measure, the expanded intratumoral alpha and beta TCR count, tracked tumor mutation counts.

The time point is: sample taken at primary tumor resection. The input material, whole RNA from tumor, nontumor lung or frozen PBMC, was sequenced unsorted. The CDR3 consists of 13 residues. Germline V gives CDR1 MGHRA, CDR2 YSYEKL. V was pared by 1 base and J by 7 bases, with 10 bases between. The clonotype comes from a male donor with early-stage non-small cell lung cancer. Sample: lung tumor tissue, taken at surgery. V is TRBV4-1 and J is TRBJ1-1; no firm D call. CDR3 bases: TGCGCCAGCAGCCAAGGGGGAGGGATTGAAGCTTTCTTT. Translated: CASSQGGGIEAFF.